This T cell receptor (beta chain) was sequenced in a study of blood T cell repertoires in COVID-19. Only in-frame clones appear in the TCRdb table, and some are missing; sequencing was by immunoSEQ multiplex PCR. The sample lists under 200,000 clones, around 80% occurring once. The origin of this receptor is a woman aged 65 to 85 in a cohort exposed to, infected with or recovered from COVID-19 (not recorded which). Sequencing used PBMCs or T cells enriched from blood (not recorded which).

CDR3 amino acids: CASRGTPRETQYF. The CDR3 DNA follows: TGTGCCAGCAGGGGGACTCCCCGGGAGACCCAGTACTTC. This sequence joins TRBV6-5 and TRBJ2-5, with a weak D call TRBD2 (6 bases). The CDR3 covers 13 residues. CDR1 MNHEY and CDR2 SVGAGI come from the germline V gene. Deletions cut 6 bases from V and 5 bases from J, with 13 bases between.